The subject of this entry is one TCR beta chain. No cognate antigen has been identified for it. No base-level quality is on record; no much larger clone is a single base apart. This record belongs to a study of cytomegalovirus exposure and HLA in healthy donors (dated by TCRdb to 2016 to 2017). Regarding the complete study: An earlier analysis of some 600 of the donors reported approximately 280 Gb of sequence data and about 120 million unique TCR beta sequences obtained from about 170 million T cells. To predict cytomegalovirus infection status, the study combined high-throughput TCR immunosequencing, statistical association of individual TCRs with disease status, and machine learning. The study used immunosequencing to profile the T cell repertoires of several hundred subjects and linked those repertoires to cytomegalovirus serostatus. Donor age, sex, ethnicity and CMV serostatus were compiled alongside the repertoire data. HLA typing covered class I and class II loci at four-digit resolution. A later genetic analysis used genome-wide SNP genotypes for about 65% of the roughly 700 donors, treating that subset as a discovery cohort. Rather than drawing on any new phenotypic data, the later analysis identified candidate immune exposures from TCR beta sequences and the way those sequences occurred across donors. A separate validation cohort of roughly 130 different subjects was used in addition to the 666-subject first cohort. Among about 390 genotyped donors of the cohort, an average of about 240,000 unique TCR beta nucleotide sequences were sequenced per donor, roughly 18% of them non-productive. Of the roughly 400 genotyped donors, about 80% fell in the genetic ancestry cluster associated with self-reported Caucasian donors. An early release that covered some 630 HLA-typed donors contained approximately 300 gigabases of sequencing data and tens of millions of unique TCR sequences. In an earlier analysis of 550 to 700 of the donors, high-throughput TCR beta sequencing was used to judge whether each TCR beta V gene segment behaved as functional or pseudogenic. The number of donors typed differed by locus, with 629-630 for A, B, C, DRB1 and DQB1, over 500 for DQA1, approximately 580 for DPA1, and about 450 for DPB1. To study patterns of TCR occurrence, a later analysis re-analyzed previously published TCR beta repertoires from more than 550 donors and added high-resolution HLA genotyping. Several DR-DQ haplotypes were treated as single units for association and clustering because of strong linkage in the cohort. All discovery cohort repertoires had been generated using a single sequencing platform. The study was designed to test whether signatures of past pathogen exposure could be identified by cataloging public T cell receptors. On the study overall, not on this receptor specifically: Presence/absence analyses assumed roughly uniform sequencing depth across donors, an assumption that may not hold. In a later analysis, HLA-associated TCR beta chains were found to be more clonally expanded and to have lower generation probabilities than equally common non-associated chains. In an earlier analysis of around 500 of the donors, most TCR beta V segments appeared in productive rearrangements about 90% or about 30% of the time, broadly matching IMGT annotations. Several of the top co-occurrence clusters appeared to be linked to parvovirus B19, influenza, CMV and Epstein-Barr virus, according to a later analysis. Immune exposure information for the cohort was limited to CMV serostatus. Most TCR sequences were seen in very few donors, while some public TCRs were found in many individuals. According to a later analysis, most CMV-associated TCR beta chains appeared to be HLA-restricted, and the HLA associations seemed to be driven largely by CMV exposure. Because counts were too low, 15 to 20 rarely observed V segments, including chromosome 9 orphons, were excluded from the earlier analysis of 587 of the donors. The classifier was reported to diagnose cytomegalovirus status with high specificity and sensitivity in both the original cohort and the validation cohort. In the study, around 160 TCR beta chains were listed as associated with cytomegalovirus. A further reported finding was that TCR beta sequences accurately predicted the HLA-A and HLA-B alleles for most subjects in the first cohort. A cluster of highly shared sequence variants was judged likely to be a technical artifact of the sequencing pipeline. A later genetic analysis associated a missense DCLRE1C variant with V-gene and J-gene trimming of TCR beta chains, and an independent cohort replicated the association. The authors suggested that the approach could potentially be generalized to other disease states and immunological phenotypes. Because some donors lacked HLA typing at each locus, the association tests relied only on the typed subset. According to a later analysis, TCR association rates differed among HLA loci, with DRB1 alleles showing the most associated TCRs and HLA-C alleles showing the fewest. At a false discovery rate of 0.05, a later analysis linked 16,951 TCR beta sequences to specific HLA alleles. According to a later genetic analysis, donors in an Asian-associated ancestry cluster had fewer N-insertions in productive TCRs than the roughly 670-donor mean. A few of the identified cytomegalovirus-associated TCR beta chains were confirmed in vitro to be specific for cytomegalovirus antigens. Only TCR beta chains were sequenced in this cohort, and the absence of alpha or paired-chain data limited detectable features. Because the 87-base-pair reads could not distinguish some IMGT-functional V segments, including TRBV6-2 and TRBV6-3, those segments were excluded. Assigning TCR associations to individual alleles was difficult when HLA alleles, especially DR and DQ, strongly co-occurred. Correlated functional status among segregating V segments might be attributable to linkage disequilibrium, but an unknown experimental factor could not be ruled out.

Its CDR3 holds 14 amino acids, cysteine through phenylalanine. Left in the record is the CDR3 DNA by itself, 42 bases read in frame from the first base. The cohort consisted of hundreds of healthy bone marrow donors. At the time of sampling, all cohort members were nominally healthy, though unrecorded immune exposures were likely present. The donor was CMV seropositive and was included in the group of 250 to 350 seropositive cohort members. A peripheral blood sample was collected from each donor, and TCR beta sequencing was performed on peripheral blood mononuclear cells. The Qiagen DNeasy Blood Extraction Kit was used to extract genomic DNA from the blood cell samples. Library prep was done by the immunoSEQ multiplex PCR assay. The multiplex PCR relied on a mix of 60 forward primers for TCR Vbeta segments and 13 reverse primers for TCR Jbeta segments. The CDR3 region of rearranged TCR beta genes was amplified from genomic DNA by a multiplex PCR assay. The Illumina HiSeq System was used to sequence the amplified TCR beta libraries as 87-base-pair reads. In the paper's pipeline: In a later analysis, roughly 80 million unique TCR beta chains were counted across the 666 repertoires, and roughly 10 million of these chains were shared by at least two donors. Raw reads were error-corrected and collapsed into unique sequences by a nearest-neighbor algorithm in which closely related sequences were merged to remove PCR and sequencing errors. V, D and J gene segments were assigned by aligning CDR3 sequences to IMGT reference sequences. Each retained sequence needed at least a six-nucleotide match to both a V gene segment and a J gene segment. Rearrangements were classified as productive when the CDR3 lacked stop codons and remained in frame with V and J, and all other rearrangements were classified as non-productive. Following IMGT convention, CDR3 was defined as the stretch from the second conserved V-encoded cysteine to the conserved J-encoded phenylalanine. The earlier analysis of a few hundred of the donors excluded any sequence lacking an unambiguous match to a single V gene segment. In an earlier analysis of around 590 of the donors, a V segment was called functional when productive rearrangements were above 56.7%, and segregating when the standard deviation between donors exceeded 5%. A statistical classification framework was developed to diagnose cytomegalovirus status using the catalog of TCR beta chain sequences. In a later analysis, V and J genes were assigned by comparing TCR nucleotide sequences against IMGT/GENE-DB human TR gene sequences. In a later analysis, CDR3 sequences and most-parsimonious VDJ recombination scenarios were assigned using the TCRdist pipeline. A later analysis defined each TCR beta chain by its CDR3 amino acid sequence plus V-gene family, and excluded reads lacking a unique V-gene family. In a later analysis, some 600 highly shared, low-generation-probability nucleotide sequences were removed to address suspected cross-contamination and a sequencing artifact. In a later analysis, a clonal expansion index for each public chain was calculated from normalized within-repertoire ranks of inferred template counts. In a later analysis, generation probabilities were computed with a VDJ recombination model fitted to out-of-frame rearrangements, and the resulting probabilities were checked against IGoR. In a later analysis, TCR-TCR, TCR-HLA and TCR-CMV co-occurrence was scored with hypergeometric tests, and a repertoire-size bias correction was applied to TCR pairs. A later analysis estimated false discovery rates by permuting HLA or CMV assignments 20 times. In a later analysis, co-occurring TCRs were grouped using DBSCAN, with TCRdist sequence similarity added in when clustering inside HLA-allele-positive subsets. Repertoires with fewer than 30,000 or more than 120,000 public chains, plus five repertoires with anomalous nucleotide sharing, were excluded from co-occurrence clustering. The clones in this table, taken by TCRdb from immuneACCESS, are in-frame only. Not every clone is retained; where verified, under half of the shortfall comes from an unresolved V gene, and the cause of the rest is unknown. V, J and clone size derive from that table, while D and trimming were established from the DNA sequence. A total of around 150,000 clones appear in this sample, 65% to 85% of them only once. 4.3% of the sample lies in the top ten.

This sequence originates from a woman in her 40s in good health and CMV-seropositive. The chain employs TRBV21-1 and TRBJ2-1; TRBD1 is taken as the D call from the table, unchecked against the DNA. TRBV21-1 represents a pseudogene. Sequencing was carried out using PBMCs. The DNA sequence is given as TGTGCCAGCAGGGGGGCGGGCTCCTACAATGAGCAGTTCTTC. Translated, this is CASRGAGSYNEQFF.